These 2 T cell receptor beta chains were sequenced from one sample in a study of blood T cell repertoires in COVID-19. Data came from immunoSEQ multiplex PCR; TCRdb stores just in-frame clones and leaves some out. The table records roughly 50,000 clones, 89% of them present only once. Sequenced sample: peripheral blood. These TCRs come from a human donor in a cohort sampled during active COVID-19.

V gene TRBV6-5 combines with J gene TRBJ1-5, with D tentatively TRBD1 (5 bases). From germline, CDR1 is MNHEY and CDR2 SVGAGI. The V end was cut by 9 bases, the J end by 4 bases, with 16 bases between. This CDR3 comprises 14 residues. The CDR3, as DNA: TGTGCCAGTGGGTCGGCAGGGATAAATCAGCCCCAGCATTTT. This sequence encodes CASGSAGINQPQHF.

This clone was counted between two and nine times. The chain combines TRBV7-9 with TRBJ1-5, with D possibly being TRBD1 (5 bases). The CDR3 has 16 amino acids. In germline, CDR1 is SEHNR, CDR2 FQNEAQ (reference sequence). The V gene lost 2 bases and the J gene lost 0 bases, with 11 bases spanning the gap. The CDR3 region is CASSLQGTGSNQPQHF. For the CDR3, the DNA is TGTGCCAGCAGCTTACAGGGAACGGGTAGCAATCAGCCCCAGCATTTT. Drawing the rest from reference TRBV7-9 and TRBJ1-5, the complete variable domain is DTGVSQNPRHKITKRGQNVTFRCDPISEHNRLYWYRQTLGQGPEFLTYFQNEAQLEKSRLLSDRFSAERPKGSFSTLEIQRTEQGDSAMYLCASSLQGTGSNQPQHFGDGTRLSIL.